Listed below are T cell receptor beta chains from one sample, sequenced in a study of blood T cell repertoires in COVID-19. Some clones are missing from TCRdb's copy, which holds only in-frame ones; the method was immunoSEQ multiplex PCR. Of roughly 500,000 clones listed, 88% are singletons. Material: PBMCs or T cells enriched from blood (not recorded which). These receptors all come from a woman in her thirties or forties who had recovered from COVID-19. The CDR3 runs from the conserved cysteine through the conserved F or W. D genes are given only for firm matches. Size is omitted from some rows. Given values are once, few, many or a class for expanded clones.

12 TRBJ1-2 . TRBV11-1 . CASSFDSFGYTF TGTGCCAGCAGCTTTGACAGTTTTGGCTACACCTTC
14 TRBJ1-1 TRBD1 TRBV3-1/TRBV3-2 . CASSPSTGETEAFF TGTGCCAGCAGCCCGTCGACAGGGGAAACTGAAGCTTTCTTT
15 TRBJ2-3 TRBD1 TRBV6-5 . CASSKGQGVTDTQYF TGTGCCAGCAGCAAGGGACAGGGGGTCACAGATACGCAGTATTTT
18 TRBJ1-5 TRBD1 TRBV15 . CATSRTGTGLMGNQPQHF TGTGCCACCAGCAGGACCGGGACAGGGTTAATGGGAAACCAGCCCCAGCATTTT
18 TRBJ2-1 TRBD2 TRBV6-2/TRBV6-3 . CASSYFARTSTAYNEQFF TGTGCCAGCAGTTACTTCGCGAGGACTAGCACAGCCTACAATGAGCAGTTCTTC
12 TRBJ2-7 . TRBV30 . CAWSVQRASQYF TGTGCCTGGAGTGTACAGAGGGCAAGTCAGTACTTC
14 TRBJ2-1 . TRBV11-3 . CASSPRQSYNEQFF TGTGCCAGCAGCCCCCGACAGAGCTACAATGAGCAGTTCTTC
16 TRBJ1-5 TRBD1 TRBV18 once CASSPPGGGHNQPQHF TGTGCCAGCTCACCGCCAGGGGGCGGACACAATCAGCCCCAGCATTTT
16 TRBJ1-2 TRBD1 TRBV18 . CASSPSTGGANYGYTF TGTGCCAGCTCACCCTCGACAGGGGGCGCAAACTATGGCTACACCTTC
15 TRBJ1-1 . TRBV30 . CAWSSPRKGRTEAFF TGTGCCTGGAGTTCACCGAGAAAGGGGCGGACTGAAGCTTTCTTT
14 TRBJ2-7 . TRBV18 once CASSRSGTNYEQYF TGTGCCAGCTCACGGTCTGGGACAAACTACGAGCAGTACTTC
14 TRBJ2-5 . TRBV3-1/TRBV3-2 . CASSQLDSAETQYF TGTGCCAGCAGCCAACTGGACTCAGCGGAGACCCAGTACTTC
15 TRBJ2-1 . TRBV3-1/TRBV3-2 . CASSHSGVTYNEQFF TGTGCCAGCAGCCACAGCGGTGTGACCTACAATGAGCAGTTCTTC
15 TRBJ1-3 . TRBV5-1 . CASSSGEGSGNTIYF TGCGCCAGCAGCTCCGGGGAGGGCTCTGGAAACACCATATATTTT
15 TRBJ2-3 . TRBV7-7 once CASSRGEYGTDTQYF TGTGCTAGCAGCCGCGGGGAGTATGGCACAGATACGCAGTATTTT
22 TRBJ2-4 TRBD2 TRBV3-1/TRBV3-2 once CASSQDVPPVLAGSTRENIQYF TGTGCCAGCAGCCAAGATGTGCCCCCCGTTCTAGCGGGTTCTACGAGGGAAAACATTCAGTACTTC
15 TRBJ2-5 TRBD2 TRBV5-5 few CASSWGTSGTETQYF TGTGCCAGCAGCTGGGGGACTAGCGGGACCGAGACCCAGTACTTC
16 TRBJ2-1 . TRBV5-6 . CASSLDVGRTYNEQFF TGTGCCAGCAGCTTGGATGTAGGCAGGACCTACAATGAGCAGTTCTTC
17 TRBJ2-1 TRBD2 TRBV5-1 . CASSLYTSGRAINEQFF TGCGCCAGCAGCTTGTATACTAGCGGGAGGGCCATCAATGAGCAGTTCTTC
11 TRBJ2-7 . TRBV10-3 . CAISRDYEQYF TGTGCCATCAGCCGGGACTACGAGCAGTACTTC
14 TRBJ1-2 TRBD1 TRBV6-4 few CASGRDRSTPSYTF TGTGCCAGCGGCCGGGACAGATCCACCCCCAGCTACACCTTC
16 TRBJ1-1 TRBD1 TRBV5-1 . CASSLGVGQVNTEAFF TGCGCCAGCAGCTTGGGAGTAGGACAGGTGAACACTGAAGCTTTCTTT
19 TRBJ2-3 . TRBV2 . CASSTKFAGLGGGTDTQYF TGTGCCAGCAGTACCAAATTCGCCGGACTAGGAGGGGGGACAGATACGCAGTATTTT